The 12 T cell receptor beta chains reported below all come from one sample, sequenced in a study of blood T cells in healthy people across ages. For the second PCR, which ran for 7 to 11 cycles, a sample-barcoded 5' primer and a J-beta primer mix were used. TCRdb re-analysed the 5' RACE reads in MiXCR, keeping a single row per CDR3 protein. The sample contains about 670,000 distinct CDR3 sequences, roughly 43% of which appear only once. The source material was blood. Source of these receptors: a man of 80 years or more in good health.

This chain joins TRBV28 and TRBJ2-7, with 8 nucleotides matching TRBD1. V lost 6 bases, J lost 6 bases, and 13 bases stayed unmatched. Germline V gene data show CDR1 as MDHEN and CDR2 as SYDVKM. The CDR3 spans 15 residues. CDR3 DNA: TGTGCCAGCAGCTCCGCCGGGACAGGTTTGCTCGAGCAGTACTTC. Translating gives CASSSAGTGLLEQYF.

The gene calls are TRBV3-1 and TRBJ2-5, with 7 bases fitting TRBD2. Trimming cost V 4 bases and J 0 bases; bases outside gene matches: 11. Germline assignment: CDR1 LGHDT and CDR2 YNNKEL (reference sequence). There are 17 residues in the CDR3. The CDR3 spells CASSPARDYRYQETQYF. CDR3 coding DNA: TGTGCCAGCAGCCCAGCCCGGGACTACAGGTACCAAGAGACCCAGTACTTC.

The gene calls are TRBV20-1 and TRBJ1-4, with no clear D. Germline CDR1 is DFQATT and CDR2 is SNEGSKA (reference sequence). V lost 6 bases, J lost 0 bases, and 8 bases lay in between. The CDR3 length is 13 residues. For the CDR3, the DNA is TGCAGTGCCCCAGCAGCAACTAATGAAAAACTGTTTTTT. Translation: CSAPAATNEKLFF.

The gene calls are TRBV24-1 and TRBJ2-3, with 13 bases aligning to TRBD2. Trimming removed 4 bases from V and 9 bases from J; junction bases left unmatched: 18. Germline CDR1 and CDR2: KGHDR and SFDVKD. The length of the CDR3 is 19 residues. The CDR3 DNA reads TGTGCCACCAGTGACTTTAATAATAGGACTAGCGGGAGTGGGGTAACGCAGTATTTT. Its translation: CATSDFNNRTSGSGVTQYF.

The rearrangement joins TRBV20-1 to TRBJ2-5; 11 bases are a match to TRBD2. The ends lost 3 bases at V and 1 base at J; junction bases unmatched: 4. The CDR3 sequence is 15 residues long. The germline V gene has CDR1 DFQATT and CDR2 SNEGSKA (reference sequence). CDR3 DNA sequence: TGCAGTGCTAGCAGACTAGCGGGGATCCAAGAGACCCAGTACTTC. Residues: CSASRLAGIQETQYF.

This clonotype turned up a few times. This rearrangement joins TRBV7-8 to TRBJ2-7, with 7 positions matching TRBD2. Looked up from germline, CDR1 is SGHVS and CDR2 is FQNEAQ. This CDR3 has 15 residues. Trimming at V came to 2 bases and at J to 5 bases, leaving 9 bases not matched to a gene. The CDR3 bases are TGTGCCAGCAGCTTAAGGCGACTGGCGGGAGACGAGCAGTACTTC. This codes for CASSLRRLAGDEQYF.

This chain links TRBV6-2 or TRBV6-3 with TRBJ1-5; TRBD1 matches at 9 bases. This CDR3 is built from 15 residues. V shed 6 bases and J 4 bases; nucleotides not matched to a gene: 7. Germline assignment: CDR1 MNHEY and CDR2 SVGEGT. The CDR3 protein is CASSNDRGVNQPQHF. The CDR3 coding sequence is TGTGCCAGCAGCAACGACAGGGGGGTTAATCAGCCCCAGCATTTT.

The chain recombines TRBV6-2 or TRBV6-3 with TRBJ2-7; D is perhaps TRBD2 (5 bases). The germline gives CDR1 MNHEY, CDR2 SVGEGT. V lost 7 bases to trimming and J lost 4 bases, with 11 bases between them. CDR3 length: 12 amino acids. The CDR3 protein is CASKLDSYEQYF. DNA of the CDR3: TGTGCCAGCAAACTAGATTCATACGAGCAGTACTTC.

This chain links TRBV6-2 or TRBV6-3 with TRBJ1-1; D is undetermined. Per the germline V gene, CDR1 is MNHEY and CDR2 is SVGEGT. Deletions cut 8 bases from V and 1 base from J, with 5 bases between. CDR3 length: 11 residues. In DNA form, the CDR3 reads TGTGCCAGCTTGAAGAACACTGAAGCTTTCTTT. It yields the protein CASLKNTEAFF.

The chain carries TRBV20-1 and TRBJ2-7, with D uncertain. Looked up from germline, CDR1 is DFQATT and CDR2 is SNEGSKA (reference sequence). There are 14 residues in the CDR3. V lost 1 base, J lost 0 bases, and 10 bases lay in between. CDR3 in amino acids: CSARGMTDSYEQYF. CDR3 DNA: TGCAGTGCTAGAGGGATGACGGACTCCTACGAGCAGTACTTC.

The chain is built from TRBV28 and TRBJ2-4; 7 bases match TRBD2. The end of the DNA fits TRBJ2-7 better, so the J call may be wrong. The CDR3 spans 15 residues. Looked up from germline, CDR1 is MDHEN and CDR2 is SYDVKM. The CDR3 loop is CASSLGGVQRSEQYF. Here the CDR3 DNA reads TGTGCCAGCTCCCTGGGGGGGGTGCAAAGGAGCGAGCAGTACTTC.

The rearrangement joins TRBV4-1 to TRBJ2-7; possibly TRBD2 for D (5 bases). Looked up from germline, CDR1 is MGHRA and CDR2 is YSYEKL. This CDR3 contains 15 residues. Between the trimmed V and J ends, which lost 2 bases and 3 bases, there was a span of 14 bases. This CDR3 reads CASSQRRVGDYEQYF. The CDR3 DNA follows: TGCGCCAGCAGCCAACGGCGGGTTGGGGACTACGAGCAGTACTTC.